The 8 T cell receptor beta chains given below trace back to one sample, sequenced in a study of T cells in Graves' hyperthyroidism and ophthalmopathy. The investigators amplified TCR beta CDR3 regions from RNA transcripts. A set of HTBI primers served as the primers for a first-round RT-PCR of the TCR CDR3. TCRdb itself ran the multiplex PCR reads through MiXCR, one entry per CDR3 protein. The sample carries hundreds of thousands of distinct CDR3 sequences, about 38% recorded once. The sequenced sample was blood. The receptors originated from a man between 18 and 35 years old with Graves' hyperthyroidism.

The CDR3 sequence: CASSRSGGGQVNQPQHF. DNA for the CDR3: TGTGCCAGCAGCCGTTCAGGGGGAGGACAGGTCAATCAGCCCCAGCATTTT. The V call is TRBV7-2, the J call TRBJ1-5; 7 nucleotides match TRBD1. The V gene end was trimmed by 5 bases and the J gene end by 3 bases; junction bases not matched to a gene: 13. The germline gives CDR1 SGHTA, CDR2 FQGNSA. The CDR3 contains 17 residues.

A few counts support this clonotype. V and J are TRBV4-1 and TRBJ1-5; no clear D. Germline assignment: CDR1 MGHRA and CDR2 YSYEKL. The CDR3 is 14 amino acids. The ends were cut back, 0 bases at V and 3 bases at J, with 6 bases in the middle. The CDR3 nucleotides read TGCGCCAGCAGCCAAGATCAGCTCAATCAGCCCCAGCATTTT. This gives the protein CASSQDQLNQPQHF.

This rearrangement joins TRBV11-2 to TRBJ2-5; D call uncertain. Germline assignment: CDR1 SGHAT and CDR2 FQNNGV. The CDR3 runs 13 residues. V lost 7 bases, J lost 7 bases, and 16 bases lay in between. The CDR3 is CASIPRAVGTQYF. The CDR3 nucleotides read TGTGCCAGCATTCCTAGGGCCGTGGGGACCCAGTACTTC.

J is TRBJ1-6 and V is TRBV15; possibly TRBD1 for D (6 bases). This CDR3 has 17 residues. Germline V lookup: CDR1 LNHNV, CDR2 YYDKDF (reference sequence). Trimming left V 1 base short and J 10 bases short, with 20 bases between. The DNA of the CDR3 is TGTGCCACCAGCAGAGGATACCCAGGGACATTTGGCTCACCCCTCCACTTT. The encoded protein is CATSRGYPGTFGSPLHF.

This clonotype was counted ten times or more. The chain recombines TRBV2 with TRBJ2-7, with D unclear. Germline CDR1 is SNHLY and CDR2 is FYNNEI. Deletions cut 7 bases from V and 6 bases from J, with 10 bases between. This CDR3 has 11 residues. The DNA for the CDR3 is TGTGCCAGCATAGGTTCAACCGAGCAGTACTTC. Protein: CASIGSTEQYF.

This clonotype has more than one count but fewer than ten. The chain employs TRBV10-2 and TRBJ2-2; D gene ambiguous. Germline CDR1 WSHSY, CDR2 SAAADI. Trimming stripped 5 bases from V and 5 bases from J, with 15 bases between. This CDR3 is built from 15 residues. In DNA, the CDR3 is TGCGCCAGCAGTTGGACGCCCAGAGAGACCGGGGAGCTGTTTTTT. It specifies CASSWTPRETGELFF.

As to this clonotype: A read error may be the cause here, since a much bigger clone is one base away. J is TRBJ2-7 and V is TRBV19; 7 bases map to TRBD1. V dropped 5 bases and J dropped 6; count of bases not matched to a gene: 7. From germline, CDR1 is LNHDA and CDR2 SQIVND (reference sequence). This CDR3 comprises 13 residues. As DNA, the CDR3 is TGTGCCAGTAGTTCCGCACAGGGGTGCGAGCAGTACTTC. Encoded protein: CASSSAQGCEQYF.

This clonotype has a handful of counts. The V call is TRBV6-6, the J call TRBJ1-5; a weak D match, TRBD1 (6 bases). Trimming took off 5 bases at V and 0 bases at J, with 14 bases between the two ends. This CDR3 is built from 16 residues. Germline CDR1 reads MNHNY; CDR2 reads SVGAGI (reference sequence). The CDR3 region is CASSEGGGHSNQPQHF. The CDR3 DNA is TGTGCCAGCAGTGAAGGAGGGGGGCATAGCAATCAGCCCCAGCATTTT.